One and the same sample provided the 27 T cell receptor beta chains below, sequenced in a study of shared clonotypes between healthy human individuals. Assay: immunoSEQ multiplex PCR; the TCRdb copy retains only in-frame clones and omits some. The sample yields some 2.3 million clones, about 92% seen once. Sequenced: naive CD4+ T cells from PBMCs. The sample's subset: CD45RA+ positively selected. Receptors originate from a man between 18 and 29 years old in good health. Some clones in this sample may be carry-over from other donors' samples.

This chain links TRBV4-1 with TRBJ1-4; a possible D gene is TRBD1 (6 bases). The CDR3 loop spans 14 amino acids. V lost 5 bases and J 3 bases, leaving 10 bases between the germline ends. CDR1 and CDR2 from the germline V gene are MGHRA and YSYEKL. The CDR3 loop is CASSLQGSNEKLFF. The CDR3, as DNA: TGCGCCAGCAGCTTACAGGGCTCTAATGAAAAACTGTTTTTT.

The chain combines TRBV14 with TRBJ2-7; 9 bases are a match to TRBD1. The germline V gene encodes CDR1 SGHDN and CDR2 FVKESK. V lost 1 base and J lost 2; bases outside the gene matches: 6. CDR3 length equals 16 residues. The CDR3 spells CASSQAWDRATYEQYF. The CDR3 bases are TGTGCCAGCAGCCAAGCGTGGGACAGGGCCACCTACGAGCAGTACTTC. Variable domain in full (rest from reference TRBV14 and TRBJ2-7): EAGVTQFPSHSVIEKGQTVTLRCDPISGHDNLYWYRRVMGKEIKFLLHFVKESKQDESGMPNNRFLAERTGGTYSTLKVQPAELEDSGVYFCASSQAWDRATYEQYFGPGTRLTVT.

The chain has TRBV2 and TRBJ1-3, with 8 bases aligning to TRBD1. The CDR3 is 16 amino acids. With 5 bases clipped from V and 0 bases from J, the junction kept 6 bases outside the gene matches. Germline V gene lookup returns CDR1 SNHLY and CDR2 FYNNEI. CDR3 sequence: CASSRGQADSGNTIYF. In DNA, the CDR3 is TGTGCCAGCAGTAGGGGACAGGCTGACTCTGGAAACACCATATATTTT. Complete variable domain (other parts from reference TRBV2 and TRBJ1-3): EPEVTQTPSHQVTQMGQEVILRCVPISNHLYFYWYRQILGQKVEFLVSFYNNEISEKSEIFDDQFSVERPDGSNFTLKIRSTKLEDSAMYFCASSRGQADSGNTIYFGEGSWLTVV.

This sequence joins TRBV18 and TRBJ1-1; the match to TRBD1 covers 7 bases. J was trimmed by 2 bases and V by 2 bases; bases with no gene match: 8. Looked up from germline, CDR1 is KGHSH and CDR2 is LQKENI. The CDR3 is 16 amino acids. CDR3 residues: CASSPTPGTDNTEAFF. The CDR3 DNA is TGTGCCAGCTCACCAACTCCCGGGACAGACAACACTGAAGCTTTCTTT. Full variable domain (outside the CDR3, taken from reference TRBV18 and TRBJ1-1): NAGVMQNPRHLVRRRGQEARLRCSPMKGHSHVYWYRQLPEEGLKFMVYLQKENIIDESGMPKERFSAEFPKEGPSILRIQQVVRGDSAAYFCASSPTPGTDNTEAFFGQGTRLTVV.

The J gene is TRBJ1-5, the V gene TRBV5-1; D is unresolved. Germline lookup yields CDR1 SGHRS and CDR2 YFSETQ. Trimming cost V 0 bases and J 3 bases, with 10 bases left between them. The CDR3 has 15 amino acids. As DNA, the CDR3 is TGCGCCAGCAGCTTGGGAACAAACCTCAATCAGCCCCAGCATTTT. Amino acid sequence: CASSLGTNLNQPQHF.

The chain uses TRBV9 and TRBJ1-1, with D possibly TRBD1 on 6 matching bases. Germline CDR1 and CDR2: SGDLS and YYNGEE. Between the trimmed V and J ends, which lost 0 bases and 0 bases, there was a span of 15 bases. The CDR3 extends over 17 amino acids. CDR3 in amino acids: CASSVGAGVRMNTEAFF. As DNA, the CDR3 is TGTGCCAGCAGCGTAGGGGCAGGGGTTAGAATGAACACTGAAGCTTTCTTT. Based on the CDR3 plus reference TRBV9 and TRBJ1-1, the full variable domain is DSGVTQTPKHLITATGQRVTLRCSPRSGDLSVYWYQQSLDQGLQFLIQYYNGEERAKGNILERFSAQQFPDLHSELNLSSLELGDSALYFCASSVGAGVRMNTEAFFGQGTRLTVV.

J is TRBJ2-5 and V is TRBV7-2; D remains ambiguous. Germline values: CDR1 SGHTA, CDR2 FQGNSA. The CDR3 is 15 amino acids. V dropped 5 bases and J dropped 5 bases, with 18 bases sitting between them. The CDR3 here is CASSRPGPIVETQYF. DNA of the CDR3: TGTGCCAGCAGCCGACCGGGCCCCATCGTTGAGACCCAGTACTTC.

The CDR3 DNA follows: TGTGCCAGCAGTGTCTCTCGGGAGGGCCACTACGAGCAGTACTTC. This translates into CASSVSREGHYEQYF. The genes are TRBV6-1 and TRBJ2-7; 8 bases align to TRBD2. The germline CDR1 and CDR2 sequences are MNHNS and SASEGT. V lost 4 bases and J lost 3; bases outside the gene matches: 8. This CDR3 spans 15 amino acids.

The chain carries TRBV7-9 and TRBJ1-5, with D unresolved. V was cut by 4 bases and J by 6 bases, with 7 bases left in between. Germline assignment: CDR1 SEHNR and CDR2 FQNEAQ (reference sequence). The CDR3 consists of 12 residues. In DNA, the CDR3 is TGTGCCAGCAGCTACAACAGTCAGCCCCAGCATTTT. It yields the protein CASSYNSQPQHF.

The chain has TRBV4-2 and TRBJ2-7, with 10 bases fitting TRBD2. The V gene's germline CDR1 is LGHNA and CDR2 YNFKEQ. CDR3 length: 16 residues. Trimming cost V 1 base and J 3 bases; bases outside gene matches: 6. This CDR3 is CASSQGKREGVYEQYF. CDR3 in DNA: TGTGCCAGCAGCCAAGGGAAGCGGGAGGGAGTCTACGAGCAGTACTTC.

The CDR3 region is CASSLTGTTGTRGGYTF. CDR3 in DNA: TGTGCCAGCAGCTTAACAGGCACGACAGGTACCCGGGGCGGCTACACCTTC. The V call is TRBV7-3, the J call TRBJ1-2; perhaps TRBD1 as D (6 bases). Trimming removed 0 bases at V and 8 bases at J, with 22 bases between. The CDR3 has 17 amino acids. Germline CDR1 reads SGHTA; CDR2 reads FQGTGA. Supplemented by reference TRBV7-3 and TRBJ1-2, the full variable domain reads GAGVSQTPSNKVTEKGKYVELRCDPISGHTALYWYRQSLGQGPEFLIYFQGTGAADDSGLPNDRFFAVRPEGSVSTLKIQRTERGDSAVYLCASSLTGTTGTRGGYTFGSGTRLTVV.

V usage is TRBV10-3 and J usage is TRBJ2-1; D might be TRBD1 or TRBD2, each matching 5 bases. Trimming left V 9 bases short and J 2 bases short, with 11 bases between. This CDR3 is 13 amino acids long. The V gene's germline CDR1 is ENHRY and CDR2 SYGVKD. The chain's CDR3 is CAIAGTAYNEQFF. In nucleotides, the CDR3 is TGTGCCATTGCCGGGACCGCCTACAATGAGCAGTTCTTC.

The J gene is TRBJ2-2, the V gene TRBV9; 7 positions agree with TRBD2. V shed 0 bases and J 5 bases; nucleotides not matched to a gene: 10. Germline V gene lookup returns CDR1 SGDLS and CDR2 YYNGEE. This CDR3 is 17 amino acids long. CDR3 loop: CASSVAPVGSGTGELFF. In DNA form, the CDR3 reads TGTGCCAGCAGCGTAGCTCCAGTCGGTAGCGGGACCGGGGAGCTGTTTTTT.

The chain employs TRBV5-6 and TRBJ1-1; 9 positions match TRBD1. The CDR3 spans 15 residues. With 2 bases clipped from V and 2 bases from J, the junction kept 4 bases outside the gene matches. In germline, CDR1 is SGHDT, CDR2 YYEEEE. The CDR3 loop reads CASSLPGQGNTEAFF. CDR3 nucleotide sequence: TGTGCCAGCAGCTTACCGGGACAGGGAAACACTGAAGCTTTCTTT. The variable domain in full, completed from reference TRBV5-6 and TRBJ1-1, reads DAGVTQSPTHLIKTRGQQVTLRCSPKSGHDTVSWYQQALGQGPQFIFQYYEEEERQRGNFPDRFSGHQFPNYSSELNVNALLLGDSALYLCASSLPGQGNTEAFFGQGTRLTVV.

The chain employs TRBV19 and TRBJ2-5, with unresolved D. Germline V gene sequence: CDR1 LNHDA, CDR2 SQIVND (reference sequence). This CDR3 region has 13 residues. The V and J ends lost 3 bases and 5 bases respectively, with 10 bases between them. CDR3: CASSILFGETQYF. The CDR3, as DNA: TGTGCCAGTAGTATCTTATTCGGGGAGACCCAGTACTTC.

V usage is TRBV5-1 and J usage is TRBJ2-3; tentatively, D is TRBD1 (8 bases). Germline assignment: CDR1 SGHRS and CDR2 YFSETQ. V was cut by 3 bases and J by 2 bases, with 28 bases left in between. This CDR3 has 20 residues. In DNA form, the CDR3 reads TGCGCCAGCAGCTCCGCCGGGACAGGAAGTTCTAGCGGCCACACAGATACGCAGTATTTT. Protein sequence: CASSSAGTGSSSGHTDTQYF.

This clone has a handful of counts. At the DNA level, this CDR3 is encoded by other sequences in the same sample as well. This chain connects TRBV30 to TRBJ1-5, with no clear D. V was pared by 0 bases and J by 7 bases, with 7 bases between. This CDR3 spans 12 amino acids. Per germline, CDR1 GTSNPN and CDR2 SVGIG (reference sequence). Here the CDR3 DNA reads TGTGCCTGGAGTGTGAGAGGGCAGCCCCAGCATTTT. Translated: CAWSVRGQPQHF.

The V and J genes are TRBV18 and TRBJ2-1; 11 bases fit TRBD2. Germline-derived CDR1 and CDR2 are KGHSH and LQKENI. This CDR3 has 15 amino acids. V shed 4 bases and J 7 bases; nucleotides not matched to a gene: 6. The chain's CDR3 is CASSLSGRDMNEQFF. The CDR3 bases are TGTGCCAGCTCACTTAGCGGGAGGGACATGAATGAGCAGTTCTTC.

J is TRBJ1-1 and V is TRBV28; D not certain. Per germline, CDR1 MDHEN and CDR2 SYDVKM. The V end lost 5 bases, the J end lost 5 bases, and 18 bases lay between the germline ends. This CDR3 has 15 amino acids. In nucleotides, the CDR3 is TGTGCCAGCAGTGGAGGTACCCCCGGGCGGACTGAAGCTTTCTTT. Protein: CASSGGTPGRTEAFF.

The V and J genes are TRBV4-1 and TRBJ2-5, with TRBD2 as a possible D gene (6 bases). CDR3 length: 17 residues. Germline V gives CDR1 MGHRA, CDR2 YSYEKL. V was shortened by 1 base and J by 4 bases, with 19 bases between the two germline ends. This CDR3 is CASSQGGGGGARETQYF. The CDR3 nucleotides read TGCGCCAGCAGCCAAGGTGGGGGAGGTGGGGCGCGAGAGACCCAGTACTTC.

This clone was detected only a few times. The chain couples TRBV7-9 to TRBJ2-2, with a tentative D call TRBD1 (5 bases). Trimming stripped 3 bases from V and 7 bases from J, with 12 bases between. Germline CDR1 reads SEHNR; CDR2 reads FQNEAQ (reference sequence). The length of the CDR3 is 14 residues. CDR3 nucleotide sequence: TGTGCCAGCAGCTTTAGGCAGGGTAACGGGGAGCTGTTTTTT. It translates to CASSFRQGNGELFF.

V is TRBV29-1 and J is TRBJ2-7; D might be TRBD2 (5 bases). With 1 base removed from V and 5 bases from J, the gap between germline ends came to 9 bases. This CDR3 comprises 12 residues. Germline-derived CDR1 and CDR2 are SQVTM and ANQGSEA. CDR3 in amino acids: CSVEGNGDEQYF. For the CDR3, the DNA is TGCAGCGTTGAAGGGAACGGGGACGAGCAGTACTTC.

With regard to this clone: The same CDR3 arises from other DNA sequences in this sample as well. The gene calls are TRBV5-1 and TRBJ2-2; tentatively, D is TRBD1 (6 bases). V shed 4 bases and J shed 0 bases, with 10 bases lying between them. CDR3 length: 15 residues. Germline assignment: CDR1 SGHRS and CDR2 YFSETQ. DNA of the CDR3: TGCGCCAGCAGCCTGACAGGAACGAACACCGGGGAGCTGTTTTTT. It specifies CASSLTGTNTGELFF.

The rearrangement links TRBV5-1 to TRBJ2-3, with 12 nucleotides matching TRBD2. The CDR3 totals 14 residues. Trimming cost V 8 bases and J 5 bases; bases outside gene matches: 6. The germline V gene encodes CDR1 SGHRS and CDR2 YFSETQ. CDR3 sequence: CASRGLAGLDTQYF. Here the CDR3 DNA reads TGCGCCAGTAGAGGACTAGCGGGGTTAGATACGCAGTATTTT.

The J gene is TRBJ2-3, the V gene TRBV7-2; 11 bases are shared with TRBD2. Germline CDR1 SGHTA, CDR2 FQGNSA. This CDR3 comprises 16 residues. The V gene end was trimmed by 6 bases and the J gene end by 3 bases; junction bases not matched to a gene: 8. The CDR3 nucleotides are TGTGCCAGCAGGGGACTAGCGGAGTACTCGACAGATACGCAGTATTTT. Translated, it gives CASRGLAEYSTDTQYF.

The chain combines TRBV7-9 with TRBJ1-5; 7 bases match TRBD1. In germline, CDR1 is SEHNR, CDR2 FQNEAQ (reference sequence). The CDR3 spans 15 residues. V was clipped by 5 bases and J by 2 bases; unmatched bases: 6. As DNA, the CDR3 is TGTGCCAGCAGCACCCAGGGGGGGGGCAATCAGCCCCAGCATTTT. Amino acids: CASSTQGGGNQPQHF.

The chain is built from TRBV7-9 and TRBJ1-1, with TRBD1 as a possible D gene (6 bases). Trimming shortened V by 4 bases and J by 1 base, and 19 bases separated the two germline ends. The germline V gene encodes CDR1 SEHNR and CDR2 FQNEAQ (reference sequence). The CDR3 is 17 residues long. The CDR3, as DNA: TGTGCCAGCAGCTATAGGGGGAATGGTCCTTCGAACACTGAAGCTTTCTTT. Amino acid sequence: CASSYRGNGPSNTEAFF. Full variable domain (rest looked up from reference TRBV7-9 and TRBJ1-1): DTGVSQNPRHKITKRGQNVTFRCDPISEHNRLYWYRQTLGQGPEFLTYFQNEAQLEKSRLLSDRFSAERPKGSFSTLEIQRTEQGDSAMYLCASSYRGNGPSNTEAFFGQGTRLTVV.